This T cell receptor (beta chain) was found in a study of T cells in Graves' hyperthyroidism and ophthalmopathy. The study, taken as a whole, reports: Among clonotypes expanded in thyroid above 0.001, most were also found in blood. Classification by a 13 V-J model distinguished ophthalmopathy from stable hyperthyroidism.

This clonotype was seen ten or more times. Its specificity is unknown. From RNA transcripts, TCR beta CDR3 regions were amplified. HTBI primers were the set used in a first-round RT-PCR of the TCR CDR3. TCRdb recomputed calls from the multiplex PCR reads with MiXCR, one row per CDR3 protein. Of some 690,000 distinct CDR3 sequences in the sample, 15% to 20% were seen once. CDR3 length: 12 amino acids. Trimming pared 3 bases from V and 10 bases from J, leaving 12 bases between. CDR1 is SNHLY and CDR2 is FYNNEI in the germline V gene. Hyperthyroidism patients were newly diagnosed, had disease duration under 2 months, and were aged 18 to 65 years. Diagnostic decisions used clinical symptoms, serum thyroxine and TRAb, thyroid ultrasound and orbital computed tomography.

This receptor was identified in a man aged 45-65 years with Graves' hyperthyroidism. The sample comprised blood. This chain joins TRBV2 and TRBJ1-1; no firm D call. CDR3 bases: TGTGCCAGCAGTGACTTCGGGGTGGGAGCTTTCTTT. Protein: CASSDFGVGAFF.